The sequence of this T cell receptor beta chain was determined in a study of CD8+CD57+ T cells in acquired aplastic anemia. Investigators profiled TCR beta VDJ and CDR3 from genomic DNA template. MiXCR, applied by TCRdb to the reads, yields one record per CDR3 protein. The sample consists of about 220,000 distinct CDR3 sequences, 40% to 50% of them appearing once. The V end lost 8 bases, the J end lost 0 bases, and 8 bases lay between the germline ends. Germline lookup yields CDR1 SGHAT and CDR2 FQNNGV. The CDR3 consists of 13 residues. A few counts support this clonotype. The sequenced patients had an expansion of CD8+CD57+ cells seen by flow cytometry.

The sequencing input was sorted CD4+, CD8+, or CD8+CD57+ T cells (not recorded which) from PBMCs. V is TRBV11-2 and J is TRBJ2-1; no definite D call. The TCR was taken from a human donor with aplastic anemia. This CDR3 is CASHFGSYNEQFF. In DNA form, the CDR3 reads TGTGCCAGCCACTTCGGCTCCTACAATGAGCAGTTCTTC.